This is a list of T cell receptor beta chains from one sample in a study of metastatic and nonmetastatic thyroid tumors. TCRdb re-clonotyped the PCR reads through MiXCR. The data show over 30,000 clones, approximately 17% seen once. Sequencing was done on a sample of tumor tissue. Every receptor here comes from a female donor with papillary thyroid cancer or a benign thyroid nodule (not recorded which). Some clones in this sample may be carry-over from other donors' samples. Both conserved end residues are part of each CDR3. D genes are given only for firm matches. Not every row has a clone size; where given, it reads once, few, many or a size class.

d_gene,v_gene,j_gene,abundance,CDR3aa,CDR3nt
TRBD1,TRBV19,TRBJ2-5,many,CASSSNRGETQYF,TGTGCCAGTAGTTCGAACAGGGGAGAGACCCAGTACTTC
NA,TRBV7-2,TRBJ1-1,NA,CASSLALPGRATEAFF,TGTGCCAGCAGCTTAGCGCTTCCCGGAAGAGCCACTGAAGCTTTCTTT
TRBD2,TRBV11-2,TRBJ2-7,NA,CASSLVGLAGGGGYEQYF,TGTGCCAGCAGCTTAGTAGGACTAGCGGGAGGCGGGGGCTACGAGCAGTACTTC
NA,TRBV19,TRBJ2-7,NA,CVSSPSTRDEQYF,TGTGTCAGTAGTCCCAGCACAAGGGACGAGCAGTACTTC
NA,TRBV27,TRBJ1-1,few,CASHSSYTEAFF,TGTGCCAGCCATAGCAGTTACACTGAAGCTTTCTTT
NA,TRBV28,TRBJ1-1,many,CASSPTFGGMNTEAFF,TGTGCCAGCAGTCCGACCTTCGGGGGTATGAACACTGAAGCTTTCTTT
NA,TRBV29-1,TRBJ2-3,many,CSVGGGATDTQYF,TGCAGCGTTGGTGGGGGGGCTACAGATACGCAGTATTTT
NA,TRBV6-1,TRBJ1-1,few,CASKPRQRNTEAFF,TGTGCCAGCAAGCCCAGACAGCGGAACACTGAAGCTTTCTTT
TRBD1,TRBV27,TRBJ2-5,many,CASSRGQLQETQYF,TGTGCCAGCAGTCGGGGACAGCTCCAAGAGACCCAGTACTTC
NA,TRBV5-4,TRBJ2-2,NA,CASSLWENTGELFF,TGTGCCAGCAGCTTGTGGGAGAACACCGGGGAGCTGTTTTTT
NA,TRBV7-9,TRBJ1-1,NA,CASRPATGQSAEAFF,TGTGCCAGCAGGCCGGCAACAGGGCAGAGTGCTGAAGCTTTCTTT
NA,TRBV7-8,TRBJ1-1,many,CASSPELSEAFF,TGTGCCAGCAGCCCAGAGCTAAGTGAAGCTTTCTTT
NA,TRBV7-9,TRBJ2-7,many,CASSLNPESSYEQYF,TGTGCCAGCAGCTTAAATCCAGAGAGCTCCTACGAGCAGTACTTC
TRBD1,TRBV20-1,TRBJ2-1,many,CSAGTGSGNEQFF,TGCAGTGCCGGGACAGGGTCAGGGAATGAGCAGTTCTTC
TRBD1,TRBV11-2,TRBJ2-4,many,CASSLGDRVGDIQYF,TGTGCCAGCAGCTTAGGGGACAGGGTTGGGGACATTCAGTACTTC
NA,TRBV9,TRBJ2-3,many,CASSVEGGLGTQYF,TGTGCCAGCAGCGTAGAAGGGGGGCTCGGTACGCAGTATTTT
NA,TRBV12-3/TRBV12-4,TRBJ1-2,few,CASSFQYGYTF,TGTGCCAGCAGTTTTCAGTATGGCTACACCTTC
TRBD1,TRBV6-4,TRBJ2-3,many,CASSKQGASDTQYF,TGTGCCAGCAGTAAACAGGGGGCATCAGATACGCAGTATTTT
TRBD1,TRBV5-1,TRBJ1-2,many,CASSSTGTVFYPYF,TGCGCCAGCAGCTCAACCGGGACAGTTTTCTACCCTTACTTC
TRBD2,TRBV19,TRBJ2-1,many,CASSRSGRGYNEQFF,TGTGCCAGTAGTCGTAGCGGGAGGGGCTACAATGAGCAGTTCTTC
NA,TRBV19,TRBJ1-5,many,CASSAQGYYSNQPQHF,TGTGCCAGTAGTGCCCAGGGATATTATAGCAATCAGCCCCAGCATTTT
NA,TRBV28,TRBJ1-1,few,CASRQTPINEAFF,TGTGCCAGCAGACAAACCCCTATCAATGAAGCTTTCTTT
NA,TRBV7-8,TRBJ2-5,many,CASSWGAQETQYF,TGTGCCAGCAGCTGGGGGGCACAAGAGACCCAGTACTTC
TRBD1,TRBV7-3,TRBJ1-1,many,CASSLTPGAGQGVENTEAFF,TGTGCCAGCAGCTTAACCCCGGGCGCGGGACAGGGAGTAGAAAACACTGAAGCTTTCTTT
TRBD1,TRBV4-1,TRBJ1-1,many,CASSRTGTEAFF,TGCGCCAGCAGCCGGACCGGGACAGAGGCTTTCTTT
NA,TRBV18,TRBJ2-7,NA,CASSTGTRGEQYF,TGTGCCAGCTCCACCGGGACACGTGGGGAGCAGTACTTC
NA,TRBV20-1,TRBJ1-1,many,CSARQYGRINTEAFF,TGCAGTGCTAGACAATACGGGAGAATCAACACTGAAGCTTTCTTT
NA,TRBV6-6,TRBJ1-1,few,CASSYGRGMASF,TGTGCCAGCAGTTACGGGCGAGGGATGGCTTCCTTT
NA,TRBV4-3,TRBJ1-2,NA,CASSQERDTSFRPF,TGCGCCAGCAGCCAAGAAAGGGACACCAGTTTTCGCCCCTTC
NA,TRBV6-1,TRBJ2-7,NA,CASSGNRWSKLYEQYF,TGTGCCAGCAGTGGAAACAGGTGGTCTAAGCTTTACGAGCAGTACTTC
TRBD1,TRBV4-2,TRBJ1-2,many,CASSQDAGTVSYGYTF,TGTGCCAGCAGCCAAGACGCCGGGACAGTGTCCTATGGCTACACCTTC
NA,TRBV7-9,TRBJ1-1,many,CASSLGGQGTEAFF,TGTGCCAGCAGCTTAGGGGGCCAGGGGACTGAAGCTTTCTTT
TRBD2,TRBV20-1,TRBJ2-4,NA,CSAREFGLAGVLAKNIQYF,TGCAGTGCTAGAGAGTTCGGACTAGCGGGGGTGCTAGCCAAAAACATTCAGTACTTC
NA,TRBV28,TRBJ1-2,NA,CASSLIVGLSNYGYTF,TGTGCCAGCAGTTTAATCGTGGGTCTGTCTAACTATGGCTACACCTTC
NA,TRBV28,TRBJ2-1,many,CASSSIGASYNEQFF,TGTGCCAGCAGTTCAATCGGGGCCTCCTACAATGAGCAGTTCTTC
TRBD1,TRBV7-9,TRBJ1-5,NA,CASSPDRDDQNQHF,TGTGCCAGCAGCCCCGACAGGGATGACCAGAACCAGCATTTT
NA,TRBV6-5,TRBJ1-4,NA,CASSYSVTGSGELFF,TGTGCCAGCAGTTACTCGGTTACCGGGTCGGGGGAACTGTTTTTT
NA,TRBV7-3,TRBJ1-4,many,CASSQSGGATNEKLFF,TGTGCCAGCAGCCAATCCGGAGGTGCAACTAATGAAAAACTGTTTTTT
TRBD1,TRBV7-9,TRBJ1-5,NA,CASSLGQGANQPQHF,TGTGCCAGCAGCCTCGGACAGGGGGCCAATCAGCCCCAGCATTTT
NA,TRBV28,TRBJ2-5,NA,CASSLEEGAGETQYF,TGTGCCAGCAGTTTAGAGGAGGGGGCGGGGGAGACCCAGTACTTC
NA,TRBV27,TRBJ1-3,medium-sized,CASSPKAGGVGGNTIYF,TGTGCCAGCAGTCCCAAAGCGGGGGGGGTGGGAGGAAACACCATATATTTT
TRBD2,TRBV7-2,TRBJ2-1,many,CASSPPGLAGYNEQFF,TGTGCCAGCAGCCCTCCGGGACTAGCGGGATACAATGAGCAGTTCTTC
NA,TRBV12-3/TRBV12-4,TRBJ1-2,many,CASSLVGFTNYGYTF,TGTGCCAGCAGTTTAGTAGGCTTTACTAACTATGGCTACACCTTC
TRBD2,TRBV3-1,TRBJ2-7,many,CASRLSGGSSYEQYF,TGTGCCAGCAGGCTCTCGGGGGGTAGCTCCTACGAGCAGTACTTC
NA,TRBV28,TRBJ1-2,few,CASSPGPVPGYTF,TGTGCCAGCAGCCCCGGCCCAGTACCTGGCTACACCTTC
TRBD1,TRBV4-3,TRBJ1-6,many,CASSRKSGGISNSPLHF,TGCGCCAGCAGCCGCAAATCAGGGGGCATCTCGAATTCACCCCTCCACTTT
NA,TRBV6-1,TRBJ2-6,NA,CASSKRSSGANVLNF,TGTGCCAGCAGTAAAAGGAGCTCTGGGGCCAACGTCCTGAATTTC
TRBD1,TRBV20-1,TRBJ2-3,NA,CSTNQGATDTQYF,TGCAGTACGAACCAGGGGGCTACAGATACGCAGTATTTT
NA,TRBV7-9,TRBJ1-5,NA,CASSLGQNQPQHF,TGTGCCAGCAGCTTAGGACAGAATCAGCCCCAGCATTTT
TRBD2,TRBV9,TRBJ2-1,many,CASSPSSGAGVNEQFF,TGTGCCAGCAGCCCTTCTTCCGGTGCGGGGGTAAATGAGCAGTTCTTC
NA,TRBV6-1,TRBJ1-4,many,CASSFGPNEKLFF,TGTGCCAGCAGTTTTGGACCTAATGAAAAACTGTTTTTT
NA,TRBV20-1,TRBJ1-4,many,CSAPTGPREKLFF,TGCAGTGCGCCGACGGGACCTAGAGAAAAACTGTTTTTT
NA,TRBV7-9,TRBJ2-2,many,CASSSRAGNTGELFF,TGTGCCAGCAGTTCAAGGGCGGGGAACACCGGGGAGCTGTTTTTT
NA,TRBV6-2/TRBV6-3,TRBJ1-5,many,CASSPMGPTLHQPQHF,TGTGCCAGCAGTCCAATGGGACCGACCTTACATCAGCCCCAGCATTTT
NA,TRBV13,TRBJ1-5,many,CASSFGVWQPQHF,TGTGCCAGCAGCTTTGGGGTCTGGCAGCCCCAGCATTTT
NA,TRBV6-1,TRBJ2-7,many,CASSPRTESYEQYF,TGTGCCAGCAGTCCTAGGACAGAGTCCTACGAGCAGTACTTC
NA,TRBV3-1,TRBJ1-6,many,CASTQSSYNSPLHF,TGTGCCAGCACCCAGAGCTCCTATAATTCACCCCTCCACTTT